This TCR beta chain was captured by sequencing in a study of shared clonotypes between healthy human individuals (dated by TCRdb to 2020 to 2021). Background for the entire study: The cohort comprised a couple of women and a few men aged 18 to 49 years. To estimate repertoire size and how much clonotypes are shared between individuals, the study performed deep sequencing of blood TCR repertoires from a few healthy adults. For each donor, three plates each were used for CD4 naive and CD4 memory, two plates were used for CD8 naive, and one plate was used for CD8 memory. Between about 0.8 and 9 billion PBMCs per donor were obtained by leukapheresis. Different laboratories and diverse techniques were used to prepare libraries and sequence TCR repertoires, to increase sequencing depth and limit assay-specific biases.

The donors were healthy, HIV-negative adults who had no recently reported acute infections or vaccinations. Every donor was a Caucasian adult residing in Nashville, Tennessee, USA. CD4+ T cells were enriched by magnetic negative selection, after which naive cells were positively selected on CD45RA and the negative fraction was taken as the memory subset. Blood was collected by leukapheresis, and PBMCs were isolated by Ficoll-Histopaque density gradient centrifugation and then cryopreserved in liquid nitrogen vapor phase. Analytical flow cytometry was used to check the purity and quantity of each magnetically sorted T cell population. Genomic DNA was isolated from every sorted fraction and measured by UV absorbance on a Nanodrop 2000c. Points the paper makes about the study in general: Naive subsets generally had larger estimated clonotype richness than memory subsets did. Pairwise subsampling led to the expectation that sequencing depth would affect the degree of clonotype sharing among donors. Compared with non-shared clonotypes, clonotypes shared by all four sorted-subset donors had higher generation probabilities. Sampling was restricted to blood, and TCR repertoires in tissues likely differ from the TCR repertoires found in blood. Even with the large sequencing depth, rarefaction of the sorted-subset datasets indicated that sequencing was incomplete. Because the study included only a small number of donors, the genetic and exposure-history diversity represented was limited. Across several donors, around 5% of naive CD4, 3% to 4% of naive CD8, about 2% of memory CD4, and over 0.35% of memory CD8 clonotypes were shared.

Using the deep immunoSEQ assay, TCR CDR3 regions were amplified from genomic DNA by multiplex PCR. Extracted genomic DNA from each cell subset was spread evenly across all wells of several immunoSEQ 96-well plates, with each plate serving as a replicate. Each replicate PCR for sorted subsets received around 200 ng genomic DNA, equal to roughly 29,000 T cell genomes. The purified libraries were quantified using a Qubit 3.0 fluorometer, sized with a Bioanalyzer 2100, and then quantified again using the KAPA Library Quantification kit. Every immunoSEQ 96-well plate was sequenced on a dedicated single-read 150-cycle Illumina NextSeq 550 flow cell. As for the original processing: Because the immunoSEQ output included only junctional sequences and no quality scores, the filtering could not be the same as the filtering used for full-length reads. To assign V/J genes and CDR3, sequences were annotated against IMGT germline references using PyIR, a Python wrapper for IgBLAST v1.9. Reads were filtered out if the reads had weak V/J assignments (E-value above 1e-6), no CDR3, stop codons, out-of-frame junctions, or ambiguous translated residues. V3J clonotypes were defined by identical inferred V gene, J gene, and CDR3 amino acid sequence. To compute the percentage overlap between repertoires, the number of shared unique clonotypes was divided by the size of the smaller repertoire. RTK rarefaction, the Chao1 estimator, and Recon v2.1 estimates of unobserved clonotypes were used to assess repertoire richness. Generation probabilities for all TCRbeta clonotypes obtained by the gDNA method from a few donors were computed using OLGA. The table comes from immuneACCESS by way of TCRdb, which keeps in-frame sequences with V and J called. Part of the clones is missing from these tables; in studies checked, under half for an unresolved V gene and the rest for unknown reasons. V and J calls and clone size are those listed in that table; D and trimming were worked out from the DNA. This sample gives 950,000 to 1,100,000 clones in total; roughly 75% of them show up just once. About 1.5% of the sample belongs to the ten largest clones.

Concerning this clone: Its specific antigen is unknown. No base-level quality is on record; no much larger clone is a single base apart.

Specimen: memory CD4+ T cells sorted from blood. The cell subset or site label on this specimen signifies: CD45RA-negative fraction. The TCR sequence derives from a man aged 18 to 29 in good health.

The CDR3 in this case is CASSPGWTGSPGYTF. Read as DNA, the sequence is TGTGCCAGCAGTCCAGGCTGGACAGGCTCGCCTGGCTACACCTTC. This chain joins TRBV27 to TRBJ1-2; 7 bases in the middle match TRBD1. Taken from cysteine to phenylalanine, the CDR3 has 15 residues. Of the read, only the CDR3 DNA is kept; its 45 bases are in frame from base 1. Trimming leaves V shorter by 5 bases and J shorter by 7 bases, with the junction holding 13 bases beyond the gene matches. CDR1 and CDR2 are read off the germline V gene (reference sequence) as MNHEY and SMNVEV.